The rows below give T cell receptor beta chains drawn from one sample of a study of cytomegalovirus exposure and HLA in healthy donors. Sequencing was performed with immunoSEQ multiplex PCR; in TCRdb, only in-frame clones are kept and a portion is missing. In the table there are fewer than 150,000 clones, approximately 80% of which are singletons. The sequencing sample was made of PBMCs. These receptors came from a male donor in good health and CMV-seronegative. CDR3s include the opening cysteine and the closing phenylalanine or tryptophan. D genes are given only for firm matches. Some rows have no size entry. The others give once, few or many, or a class for an expanded clone.

v_gene	abundance	j_gene	d_gene	CDR3nt	CDR3aa
TRBV4-1	once	TRBJ2-3	-	TGCGCCAGCAGCCGGGCTTTTCCTGAGCGCACAGATACGCAGTATTTT	CASSRAFPERTDTQYF
TRBV10-3	-	TRBJ2-7	TRBD2	TGTGCCATCAGCGAGGGTTTACTAGCGGGGGGGTACCACGAGCAGTACTTC	CAISEGLLAGGYHEQYF
TRBV5-1	-	TRBJ1-2	-	TGCGCCAGCAGCCCAGGTCAGGGAAGCTCTGGCTACACCTTC	CASSPGQGSSGYTF
TRBV19	-	TRBJ1-5	-	TGTGCCAGTCGAGGGGGATCAGCCCAGCATTTT	CASRGGSAQHF
TRBV19	once	TRBJ1-5	-	TGTGCCAGTAGTATTTCCCGAACAATACAGGGCCGGTGGCCCCAGCATTTT	CASSISRTIQGRWPQHF
TRBV13	-	TRBJ2-7	-	TGTGCCAGCAGCTTAGGGGACAGCTCCTACGAGCAGTACTTC	CASSLGDSSYEQYF
TRBV6-4	-	TRBJ2-1	TRBD2	TGTGCCAGCAGTGACACTAGCGGACGCAATGAGCAGTTCTTC	CASSDTSGRNEQFF
TRBV27	-	TRBJ1-5	-	TGTGCCAGCTCCGGAGGCAGACTCAATCAGCCCCAGCATTTT	CASSGGRLNQPQHF
TRBV7-8	-	TRBJ1-2	-	TGTGCCAGCAGCTCCGCGTTCGTAGGCTACACCTTC	CASSSAFVGYTF
TRBV7-9	-	TRBJ2-3	TRBD2	TGTGCCAGCAGTTATAGCGGGGGGGCTTCAGATACGCAGTATTTT	CASSYSGGASDTQYF
TRBV13	-	TRBJ2-2	-	TGTGCCAGCAGCTCAACAGGGGGGGAAATCGCCAACACCGGGGAGCTGTTTTTT	CASSSTGGEIANTGELFF
TRBV10-3	-	TRBJ1-1	-	TGTGCCATCAGGGGCGGACAGATGAACACTGAAGCTTTCTTT	CAIRGGQMNTEAFF
TRBV7-6	-	TRBJ1-4	TRBD1	TGTGCCAGCAGCATTGGGACAGCATTAAATGAAAAACTGTTTTTT	CASSIGTALNEKLFF
TRBV10-3	-	TRBJ1-2	TRBD1	TGTGCCATCAGGGGGACAGGGGACAACTATGGCTACACCTTC	CAIRGTGDNYGYTF
TRBV5-1	-	TRBJ2-1	-	TGCGCCAGCAGCTCGTATCAGGTGCCCTACAATGAGCAGTTCTTC	CASSSYQVPYNEQFF
TRBV7-3	-	TRBJ2-3	-	TGTGCCAGCAGCTTAAACGGGGGACCCACAGATACGCAGTATTTT	CASSLNGGPTDTQYF
TRBV6-1	-	TRBJ1-6	TRBD1	TGTGCCAGCAGTGCACGACCGGGACAGGTTAATTCACCCCTCCACTTT	CASSARPGQVNSPLHF
TRBV21-1	-	TRBJ2-3	-	TGTGCCAGCAAAAGAAAGGGGACAGGGGAGAGGAATACGCAGTATTTT	CASKRKGTGERNTQYF